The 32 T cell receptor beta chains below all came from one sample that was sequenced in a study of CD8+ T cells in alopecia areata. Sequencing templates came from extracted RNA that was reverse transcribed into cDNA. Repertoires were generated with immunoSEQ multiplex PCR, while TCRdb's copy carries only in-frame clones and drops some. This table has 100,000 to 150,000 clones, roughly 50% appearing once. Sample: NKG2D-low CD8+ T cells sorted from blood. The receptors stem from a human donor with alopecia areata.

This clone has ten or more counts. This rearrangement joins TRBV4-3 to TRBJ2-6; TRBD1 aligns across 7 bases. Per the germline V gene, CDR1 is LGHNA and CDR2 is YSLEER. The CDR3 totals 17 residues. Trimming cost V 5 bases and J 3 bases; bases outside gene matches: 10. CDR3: CASSSETTGDGANVLTF. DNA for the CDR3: TGCGCCAGCAGCTCCGAAACAACAGGGGATGGGGCCAACGTCCTGACTTTC.

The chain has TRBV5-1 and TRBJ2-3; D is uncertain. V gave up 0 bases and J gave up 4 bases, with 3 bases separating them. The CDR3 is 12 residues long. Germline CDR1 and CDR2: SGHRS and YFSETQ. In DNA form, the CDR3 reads TGCGCCAGCAGCTTGGAAGCAGATACGCAGTATTTT. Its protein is CASSLEADTQYF.

For the CDR3, the DNA is TGTGCCAGCAGTCCTGTAGCGGGTCTCCAAGAGACCCAGTACTTC. Translated, it gives CASSPVAGLQETQYF. The V call is TRBV27, the J call TRBJ2-5; 7 bases match TRBD2. This CDR3 region has 15 residues. In germline, CDR1 is MNHEY, CDR2 SMNVEV (reference sequence). With 5 bases clipped from V and 1 base from J, the junction kept 7 bases outside the gene matches.

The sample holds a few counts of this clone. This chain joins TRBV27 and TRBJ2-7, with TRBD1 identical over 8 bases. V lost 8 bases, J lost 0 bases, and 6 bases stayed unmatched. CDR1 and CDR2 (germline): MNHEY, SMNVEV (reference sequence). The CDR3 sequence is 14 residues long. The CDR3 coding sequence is TGTGCCAGCCAAACAGGGGGTGCCTCCTACGAGCAGTACTTC. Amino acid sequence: CASQTGGASYEQYF.

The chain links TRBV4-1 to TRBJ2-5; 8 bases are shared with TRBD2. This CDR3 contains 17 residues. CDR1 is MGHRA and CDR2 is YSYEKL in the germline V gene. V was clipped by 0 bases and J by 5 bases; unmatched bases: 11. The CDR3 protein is CASSQEGAGGGGETQYF. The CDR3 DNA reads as TGCGCCAGCAGCCAAGAAGGGGCGGGGGGTGGAGGCGAGACCCAGTACTTC.

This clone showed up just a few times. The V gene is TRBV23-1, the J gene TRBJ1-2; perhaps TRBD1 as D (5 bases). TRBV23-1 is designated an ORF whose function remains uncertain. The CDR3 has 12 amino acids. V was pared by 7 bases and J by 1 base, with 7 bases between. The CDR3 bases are TGCGCCAGCATCAGGGATAACTATGGCTACACCTTC. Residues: CASIRDNYGYTF.

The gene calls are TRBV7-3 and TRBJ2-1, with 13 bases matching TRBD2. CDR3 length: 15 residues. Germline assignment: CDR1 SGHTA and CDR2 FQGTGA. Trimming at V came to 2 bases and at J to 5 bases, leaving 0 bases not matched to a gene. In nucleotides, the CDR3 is TGTGCCAGCAGCTTAGGGACTAGCGGGAACAATGAGCAGTTCTTC. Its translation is CASSLGTSGNNEQFF. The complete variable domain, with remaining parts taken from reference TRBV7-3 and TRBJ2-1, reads GAGVSQTPSNKVTEKGKYVELRCDPISGHTALYWYRQSLGQGPEFLIYFQGTGAADDSGLPNDRFFAVRPEGSVSTLKIQRTERGDSAVYLCASSLGTSGNNEQFFGPGTRLTVL.

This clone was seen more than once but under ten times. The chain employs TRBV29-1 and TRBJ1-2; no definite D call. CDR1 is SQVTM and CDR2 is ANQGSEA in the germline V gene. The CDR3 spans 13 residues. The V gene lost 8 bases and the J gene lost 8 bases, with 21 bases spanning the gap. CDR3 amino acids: CSPSAGPAEGYTF. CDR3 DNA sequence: TGCAGCCCTAGCGCCGGACCGGCTGAGGGCTACACCTTC.

CDR3 sequence (DNA): TGCGCCAGCAGCCCGTCCGCAGGGAGTTCCTACGAGCAGTACTTC. It translates to CASSPSAGSSYEQYF. The rearrangement joins TRBV4-1 to TRBJ2-7; either TRBD1 or TRBD2 may fit D (5 bases each). CDR3 length equals 15 residues. The germline V gene encodes CDR1 MGHRA and CDR2 YSYEKL. Trimming removed 4 bases at V and 1 base at J, with 14 bases between.

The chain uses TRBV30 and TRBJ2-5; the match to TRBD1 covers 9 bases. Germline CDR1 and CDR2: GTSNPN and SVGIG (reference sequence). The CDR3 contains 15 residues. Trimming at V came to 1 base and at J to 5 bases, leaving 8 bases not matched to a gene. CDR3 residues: CAWSAYRGQAETQYF. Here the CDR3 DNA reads TGTGCCTGGAGTGCCTACAGGGGGCAAGCGGAGACCCAGTACTTC.

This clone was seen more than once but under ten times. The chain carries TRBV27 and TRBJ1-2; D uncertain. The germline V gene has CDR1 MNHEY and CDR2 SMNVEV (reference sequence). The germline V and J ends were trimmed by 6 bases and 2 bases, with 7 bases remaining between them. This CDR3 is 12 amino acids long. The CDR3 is CASRKRNYGYTF. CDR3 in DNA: TGTGCCAGCAGAAAGAGGAACTATGGCTACACCTTC.

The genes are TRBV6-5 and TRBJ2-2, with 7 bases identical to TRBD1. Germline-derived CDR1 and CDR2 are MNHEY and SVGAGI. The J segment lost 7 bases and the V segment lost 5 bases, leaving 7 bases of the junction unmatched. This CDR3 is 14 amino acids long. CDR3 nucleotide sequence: TGTGCCAGCAGTCACAGGGGTGGTGACGGGGAGCTGTTTTTT. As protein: CASSHRGGDGELFF.

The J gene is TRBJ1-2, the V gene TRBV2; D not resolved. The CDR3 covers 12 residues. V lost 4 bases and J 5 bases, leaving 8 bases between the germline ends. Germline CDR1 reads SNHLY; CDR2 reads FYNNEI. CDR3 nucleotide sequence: TGTGCCAGCAGTGGAACGGTATATGGCTACACCTTC. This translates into CASSGTVYGYTF.

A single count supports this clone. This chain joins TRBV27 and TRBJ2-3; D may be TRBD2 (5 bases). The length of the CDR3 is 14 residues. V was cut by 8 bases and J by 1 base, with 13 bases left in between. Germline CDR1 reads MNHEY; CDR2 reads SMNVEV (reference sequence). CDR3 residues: CASGPFGGTDTQYF. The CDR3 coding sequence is TGTGCCAGCGGCCCGTTCGGGGGCACAGATACGCAGTATTTT.

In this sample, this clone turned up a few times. CDR3 nucleotides: TGCAGCGCTCAAGCAGGGGCCTACGAGCAGTACTTC. Translation gives CSAQAGAYEQYF. The rearrangement joins TRBV29-1 to TRBJ2-7, with D possibly TRBD1 on 6 matching bases. The CDR3 has 12 residues. The germline V gene encodes CDR1 SQVTM and CDR2 ANQGSEA. Between the trimmed V and J ends, which lost 7 bases and 2 bases, there was a span of 12 bases.

Here the CDR3 DNA reads TGTGCCAGCAGCGCTATGACTAGCGGAGCCTACGAGCAGTACTTC. It specifies CASSAMTSGAYEQYF. V is TRBV5-6 and J is TRBJ2-7; the match to TRBD2 covers 9 bases. This CDR3 comprises 15 residues. Germline V lookup: CDR1 SGHDT, CDR2 YYEEEE. The V and J ends lost 4 bases and 2 bases, in that order; junction bases with no gene match: 7.

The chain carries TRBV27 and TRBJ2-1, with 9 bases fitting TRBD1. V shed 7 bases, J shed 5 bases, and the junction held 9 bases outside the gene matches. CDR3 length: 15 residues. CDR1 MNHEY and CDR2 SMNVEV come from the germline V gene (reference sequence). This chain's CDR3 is CASTFTGTGNNEQFF. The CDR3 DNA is TGTGCCAGCACCTTTACCGGGACAGGGAACAATGAGCAGTTCTTC.

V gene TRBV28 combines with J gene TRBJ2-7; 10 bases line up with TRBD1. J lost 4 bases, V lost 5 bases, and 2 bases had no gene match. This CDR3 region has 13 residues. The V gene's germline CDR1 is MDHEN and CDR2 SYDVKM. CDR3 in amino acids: CASSRDRGYEQYF. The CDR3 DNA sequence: TGTGCCAGCAGTAGGGACAGGGGATACGAGCAGTACTTC.

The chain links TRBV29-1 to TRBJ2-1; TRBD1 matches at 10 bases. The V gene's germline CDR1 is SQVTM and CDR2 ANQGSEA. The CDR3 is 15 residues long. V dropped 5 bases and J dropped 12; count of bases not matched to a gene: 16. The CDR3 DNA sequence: TGCAGCGTTTCGTTAAAAATAGACAGGGGGCCAGGGCAGTTCTTC. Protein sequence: CSVSLKIDRGPGQFF.

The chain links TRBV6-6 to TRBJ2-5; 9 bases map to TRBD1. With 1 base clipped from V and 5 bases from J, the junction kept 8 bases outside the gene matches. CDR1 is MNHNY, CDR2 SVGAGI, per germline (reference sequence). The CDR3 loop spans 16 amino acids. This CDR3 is CASSYWGDREGETQYF. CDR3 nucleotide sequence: TGTGCCAGCAGTTACTGGGGGGACAGGGAGGGTGAGACCCAGTACTTC.

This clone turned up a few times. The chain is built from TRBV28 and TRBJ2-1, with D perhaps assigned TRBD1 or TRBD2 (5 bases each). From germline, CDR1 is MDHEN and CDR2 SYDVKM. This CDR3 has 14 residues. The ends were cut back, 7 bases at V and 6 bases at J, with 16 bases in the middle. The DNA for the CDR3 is TGTGCCAGCAATACCGGGACGTACTCCAATGAGCAGTTCTTC. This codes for CASNTGTYSNEQFF. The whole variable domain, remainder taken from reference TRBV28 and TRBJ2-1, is DVKVTQSSRYLVKRTGEKVFLECVQDMDHENMFWYRQDPGLGLRLIYFSYDVKMKEKGDIPEGYSVSREKKERFSLILESASTNQTSMYLCASNTGTYSNEQFFGPGTRLTVL.

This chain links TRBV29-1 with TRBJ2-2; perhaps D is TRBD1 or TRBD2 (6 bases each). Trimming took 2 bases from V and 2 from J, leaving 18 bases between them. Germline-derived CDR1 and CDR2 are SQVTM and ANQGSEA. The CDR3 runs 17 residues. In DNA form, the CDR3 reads TGCAGCGTTGAACACTCCGGGGGTGGGACAAACACCGGGGAGCTGTTTTTT. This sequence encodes CSVEHSGGGTNTGELFF.

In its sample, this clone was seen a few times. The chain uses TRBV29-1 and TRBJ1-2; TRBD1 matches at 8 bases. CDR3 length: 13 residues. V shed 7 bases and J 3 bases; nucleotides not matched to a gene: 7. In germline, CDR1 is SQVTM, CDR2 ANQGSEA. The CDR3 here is CSAPDRGDYGYTF. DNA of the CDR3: TGCAGCGCACCTGACAGGGGTGACTATGGCTACACCTTC.

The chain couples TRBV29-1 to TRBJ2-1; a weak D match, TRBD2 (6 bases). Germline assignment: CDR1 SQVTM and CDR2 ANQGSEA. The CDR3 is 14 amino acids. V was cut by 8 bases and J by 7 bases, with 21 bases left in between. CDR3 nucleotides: TGCAGCCAGCCCTCTACGGGAGAGGGAAATGAGCAGTTCTTC. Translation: CSQPSTGEGNEQFF.

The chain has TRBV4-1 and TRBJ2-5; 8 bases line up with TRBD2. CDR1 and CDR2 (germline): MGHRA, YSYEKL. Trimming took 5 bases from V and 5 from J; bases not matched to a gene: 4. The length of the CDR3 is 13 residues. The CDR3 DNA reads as TGCGCCAGCAGCGCGGGGGGTCCGGAGACCCAGTACTTC. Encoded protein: CASSAGGPETQYF.

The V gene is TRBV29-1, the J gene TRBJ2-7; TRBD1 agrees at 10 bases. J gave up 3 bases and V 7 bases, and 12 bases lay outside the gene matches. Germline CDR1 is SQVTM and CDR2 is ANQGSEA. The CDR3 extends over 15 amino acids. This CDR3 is CSASPGTGVYYEQYF. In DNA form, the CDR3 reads TGCAGCGCCTCACCGGGGACAGGGGTTTACTACGAGCAGTACTTC.

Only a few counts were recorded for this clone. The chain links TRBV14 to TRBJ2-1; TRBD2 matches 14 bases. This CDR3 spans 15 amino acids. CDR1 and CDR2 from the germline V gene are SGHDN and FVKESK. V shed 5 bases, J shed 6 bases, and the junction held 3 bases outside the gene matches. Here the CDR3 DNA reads TGTGCCAGCAGCGGGACTAGCGGGAGTCTCAATGAGCAGTTCTTC. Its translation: CASSGTSGSLNEQFF.

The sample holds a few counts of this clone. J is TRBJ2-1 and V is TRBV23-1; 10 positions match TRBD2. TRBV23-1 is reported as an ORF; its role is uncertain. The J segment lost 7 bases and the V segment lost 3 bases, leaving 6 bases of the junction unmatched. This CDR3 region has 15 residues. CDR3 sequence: CASSHQAGGRNEQFF. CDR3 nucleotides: TGCGCCAGCAGTCATCAAGCGGGAGGGCGTAATGAGCAGTTCTTC.

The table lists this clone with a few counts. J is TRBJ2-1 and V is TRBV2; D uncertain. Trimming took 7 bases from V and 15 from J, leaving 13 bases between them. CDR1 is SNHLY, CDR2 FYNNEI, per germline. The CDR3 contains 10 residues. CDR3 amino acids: CASIGLVPFF. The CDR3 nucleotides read TGTGCCAGCATCGGGCTAGTTCCGTTCTTC.

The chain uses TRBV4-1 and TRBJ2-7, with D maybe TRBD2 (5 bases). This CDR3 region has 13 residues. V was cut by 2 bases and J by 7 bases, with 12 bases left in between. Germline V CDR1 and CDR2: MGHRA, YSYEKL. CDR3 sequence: CASSQKVSGEQYF. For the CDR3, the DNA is TGCGCCAGCAGCCAAAAAGTGTCGGGGGAGCAGTACTTC.

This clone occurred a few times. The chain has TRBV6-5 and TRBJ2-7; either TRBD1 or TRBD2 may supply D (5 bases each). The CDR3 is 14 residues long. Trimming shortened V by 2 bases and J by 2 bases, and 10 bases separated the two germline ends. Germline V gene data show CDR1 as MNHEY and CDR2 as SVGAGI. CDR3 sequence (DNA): TGTGCCAGCAGTTACCGGGGCAGACCCTACGAGCAGTACTTC. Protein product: CASSYRGRPYEQYF.

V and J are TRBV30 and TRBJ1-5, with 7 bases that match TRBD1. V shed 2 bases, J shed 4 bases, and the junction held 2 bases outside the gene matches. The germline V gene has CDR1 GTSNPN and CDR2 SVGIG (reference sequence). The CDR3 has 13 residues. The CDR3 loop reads CAWSWDRNQPQHF. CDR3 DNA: TGTGCCTGGAGTTGGGACAGAAATCAGCCCCAGCATTTT.